This T cell receptor (beta chain) came from a study of human T cells and chemical hapten exposure. For the study at large: Minor volume differences among pooled libraries chiefly drove per-sample TCR yield variation. Study-wide results and limits: Given that the donors had alopecia, their immune response may differ from that seen in healthy people.

V was clipped by 0 bases and J by 9 bases, with 6 bases between them. The CDR3 has 12 amino acids. Germline CDR1 reads LGHDT; CDR2 reads YNNKEL (reference sequence). Many counts were recorded for this clonotype. The antigen is unknown. Each CDR3 protein is one row after TCRdb ran MiXCR on the RACE reads. The sample has around 70,000 distinct CDR3 sequences; 11% are singletons. The time point is: patch test 3, about 24 weeks after DPC sensitization. Regarding treatment: therapeutic diphenylcyclopropenone sensitization with weekly scalp DPC. The sequenced sample was whole blood, obtained in connection with sensitization to the hapten diphenylcyclopropenone (DPC). The receptor was isolated from a woman between 45 and 65 years old with alopecia areata. Some clones in this sample may be carry-over from other donors' samples. The chain couples TRBV3-1 to TRBJ2-1; D unclear. The CDR3 reads CASSQDPSEQFF. CDR3 DNA: TGTGCCAGCAGCCAAGACCCGTCTGAGCAGTTCTTC.